The 13 T cell receptor beta chains below come from one sample, sequenced in a study of cytotoxic CD8 clonotypes in ibrutinib-treated CLL (dated by TCRdb to the early 2020s). Library method: the immunoSEQ multiplex PCR assay. TCRdb mirrors the immuneACCESS table, restricted to in-frame sequences. Some clones are absent from its copies; in checked studies, under half trace to an unresolved V gene, and the reason for the others is unknown. The sample table shows some 290,000 clones, and roughly 85% are seen once. The ten largest clones represent over 6.5% of the sample. Sample: PBMCs, taken before ibrutinib treatment. The receptors derive from a human donor with chronic lymphocytic leukemia.

The gene calls are TRBV25-1 and TRBJ2-1; 10 positions match TRBD2. The CDR3 extends over 16 amino acids. CDR1 is MGHDK and CDR2 is SYGVNS in the germline V gene. V dropped 1 base and J dropped 7; count of bases not matched to a gene: 7. For the CDR3, the DNA is TGTGCCAGCAGTGAATTTCTAGCGGGAGCTGGGAATGAGCAGTTCTTC. This gives the protein CASSEFLAGAGNEQFF.

The chain is built from TRBV27 and TRBJ2-7, with D possibly TRBD2 on 5 matching bases. CDR1 and CDR2 from the germline V gene are MNHEY and SMNVEV (reference sequence). The CDR3 runs to 14 residues. Trimming pared 3 bases from V and 3 bases from J, leaving 12 bases between. For the CDR3, the DNA is TGTGCCAGCAGTTTGGTTTGGGAGAGCTACGAGCAGTACTTC. This gives the protein CASSLVWESYEQYF.

This clone was seen more than once but under ten times. J is TRBJ2-7 and V is TRBV10-3; no definite D call. The CDR3 has 11 residues. Between the trimmed V and J ends, which lost 6 bases and 4 bases, there was a span of 7 bases. From germline, CDR1 is ENHRY and CDR2 SYGVKD. The CDR3 nucleotides read TGTGCCATCAGAGGGCAGTACGAGCAGTACTTC. Translation: CAIRGQYEQYF.

This chain links TRBV27 with TRBJ2-7; D ambiguous. The CDR3 contains 13 residues. Germline CDR1 and CDR2: MNHEY and SMNVEV (reference sequence). Trimming removed 0 bases at V and 5 bases at J, with 8 bases between. DNA of the CDR3: TGTGCCAGCAGTTTATCAGGGAACCACGAGCAGTACTTC. This gives the protein CASSLSGNHEQYF.

The V gene is TRBV7-9, the J gene TRBJ2-2, with D possibly called TRBD1 or TRBD2 (6 bases each). CDR1 and CDR2 from the germline V gene are SEHNR and FQNEAQ (reference sequence). V gave up 4 bases and J gave up 6 bases, with 18 bases separating them. CDR3 size: 16 residues. The CDR3 loop is CASSSGAGWASGELFF. The DNA for the CDR3 is TGTGCCAGCAGCTCAGGGGCGGGATGGGCGTCCGGGGAGCTGTTTTTT. Full variable domain (remainder filled in from reference TRBV7-9 and TRBJ2-2): DTGVSQNPRHKITKRGQNVTFRCDPISEHNRLYWYRQTLGQGPEFLTYFQNEAQLEKSRLLSDRFSAERPKGSFSTLEIQRTEQGDSAMYLCASSSGAGWASGELFFGEGSRLTVL.

V gene TRBV15 combines with J gene TRBJ2-1; possibly TRBD2 for D (6 bases). The V gene's germline CDR1 is LNHNV and CDR2 YYDKDF (reference sequence). V lost 4 bases and J lost 5, with 12 bases in between. This CDR3 spans 14 amino acids. The CDR3 bases are TGTGCCACCAGCAAGGGACTGGGCAACAATGAGCAGTTCTTC. Residues: CATSKGLGNNEQFF.

The chain couples TRBV15 to TRBJ2-3; a weak D match, TRBD1 (5 bases). The CDR3 sequence is 16 residues long. Per germline, CDR1 LNHNV and CDR2 YYDKDF (reference sequence). V shed 5 bases and J shed 3 bases, with 18 bases lying between them. The CDR3 nucleotides read TGTGCCACCAGCGGATTAATTAACAGGTTAACAGATACGCAGTATTTT. This codes for CATSGLINRLTDTQYF.

The rearrangement uses TRBV18 and TRBJ2-5; D possibly matches TRBD1 or TRBD2 (5 bases each). V was shortened by 3 bases and J by 4 bases, with 9 bases between the two germline ends. The CDR3 has 13 residues. Germline-derived CDR1 and CDR2 are KGHSH and LQKENI. CDR3 in DNA: TGTGCCAGCTCACCTGGGACGACAGAGACCCAGTACTTC. It translates to CASSPGTTETQYF.

The chain employs TRBV4-3 and TRBJ2-3; D call uncertain. This CDR3 region has 15 residues. V was clipped by 0 bases and J by 2 bases, with 9 bases between them. Germline assignment: CDR1 LGHNA and CDR2 YSLEER. The DNA of the CDR3 is TGCGCCAGCAGCCAAGATGACTCAAACACAGATACGCAGTATTTT. As protein: CASSQDDSNTDTQYF.

The J gene is TRBJ2-3, the V gene TRBV7-3; D may be TRBD2 (6 bases). V was cut by 0 bases and J by 5 bases, with 9 bases left in between. The germline V gene encodes CDR1 SGHTA and CDR2 FQGTGA. The CDR3 length is 14 residues. The CDR3 reads CASSLTRGVDTQYF. Here the CDR3 DNA reads TGTGCCAGCAGCTTAACTCGCGGGGTAGATACGCAGTATTTT.

This clone showed up just a few times. The rearrangement links TRBV20-1 to TRBJ2-7; D remains ambiguous. Trimming removed 5 bases from V and 5 bases from J, with 7 bases in between. The CDR3 runs 10 residues. The germline gives CDR1 DFQATT, CDR2 SNEGSKA (reference sequence). CDR3 DNA sequence: TGCAGTGCTGTAGGCAACGAGCAGTACTTC. Protein product: CSAVGNEQYF.

Regarding this clone: Relative to the germline gene, one junction end is altered; a read error may explain this. The chain has TRBV5-3 and TRBJ2-3; tentative D call: TRBD1 (5 bases). TRBV5-3 is given ORF status, its function remaining uncertain. There are 13 residues in the CDR3. Written as DNA, the CDR3 is TGTGCCAGACCCAAGTCAGGAACAGGTACGCAGTATTTT. Translation gives CARPKSGTGTQYF.

The chain has TRBV28 and TRBJ2-7, with 8 bases aligning to TRBD1. The CDR3 runs 16 residues. Trimming at V came to 3 bases and at J to 3 bases, leaving 10 bases not matched to a gene. Germline values: CDR1 MDHEN, CDR2 SYDVKM. CDR3 bases: TGTGCCAGCAGTTTGGATCAGACAGGGGTCCTCTACGAGCAGTACTTC. Translation: CASSLDQTGVLYEQYF.